The 11 T cell receptor beta chains below were found in one sample sequenced in a study of cytomegalovirus exposure and HLA in healthy donors. The PCR employed 60 Vbeta primers together with 13 Jbeta primers. Measured with immunoSEQ multiplex PCR; TCRdb has only the in-frame clones, and not every one. The repertoire has 150,000 to 200,000 clones, 75% to 85% of them found once; the top ten carry approximately 1.5%. The sample was PBMCs. The receptors come from a woman aged 30 to 39 in good health and CMV-seropositive.

The V call is TRBV6-4, the J call TRBJ2-7; 8 bases are a match to TRBD2. Germline loops: CDR1 MRHNA, CDR2 SNTAGT. The CDR3 contains 15 residues. The V gene end was trimmed by 3 bases and the J gene end by 4 bases; junction bases not matched to a gene: 8. CDR3 nucleotides: TGTGCCAGCAGTGAGGGGGCGGGAGGTTTTTACGAGCAGTACTTC. Protein product: CASSEGAGGFYEQYF.

This sequence joins TRBV28 and TRBJ2-7; TRBD1 matches 9 bases. This CDR3 is 14 amino acids long. Germline lookup yields CDR1 MDHEN and CDR2 SYDVKM. The junction had 9 bases not matched to a gene; V was cut back by 5 bases and J by 7 bases. Here the CDR3 reads CASSHGTGYFEQYF. In nucleotides, the CDR3 is TGTGCCAGCAGTCACGGGACAGGGTATTTTGAGCAGTACTTC.

This chain joins TRBV5-1 and TRBJ1-1, with 8 bases that match TRBD1. Germline CDR1 reads SGHRS; CDR2 reads YFSETQ. Unmatched junction bases numbered 9, after V lost 1 base and J lost 4 bases. The CDR3 spans 16 residues. This chain's CDR3 is CASSLRTGNVGTEAFF. CDR3 DNA: TGCGCCAGCAGCTTGCGGACAGGGAATGTGGGCACTGAAGCTTTCTTT.

The CDR3 sequence is CASSLSTGRQPQHF. CDR3 nucleotide sequence: TGCGCCAGCAGCTTGTCGACAGGGCGACAGCCCCAGCATTTT. This chain connects TRBV5-1 to TRBJ1-5; TRBD1 aligns across 7 bases. With V trimmed by 1 base and J by 7 bases, 5 bases remained unmatched. The germline V gene encodes CDR1 SGHRS and CDR2 YFSETQ. This CDR3 region has 14 residues.

The genes are TRBV5-5 and TRBJ2-7, with D maybe TRBD2 (5 bases). In germline, CDR1 is SGHKS, CDR2 YYEKEE (reference sequence). The V gene lost 5 bases and the J gene lost 3 bases, with 15 bases spanning the gap. This CDR3 is built from 14 residues. For the CDR3, the DNA is TGTGCCAGCAGGATTAGCAACAGCGGCTACGAGCAGTACTTC. Translating gives CASRISNSGYEQYF.

The chain recombines TRBV28 with TRBJ1-5, with 9 bases fitting TRBD1. This CDR3 contains 15 residues. The junction had 8 bases not matched to a gene; V was cut back by 5 bases and J by 6 bases. The germline CDR1 and CDR2 sequences are MDHEN and SYDVKM. This CDR3 is CASSRALQGAQPQHF. For the CDR3, the DNA is TGTGCCAGCAGTCGAGCGTTACAGGGGGCTCAGCCCCAGCATTTT.

This chain links TRBV5-6 with TRBJ1-6; D uncertain. This CDR3 spans 15 amino acids. Trimming pared 6 bases from V and 10 bases from J, leaving 20 bases between. CDR1 SGHDT and CDR2 YYEEEE come from the germline V gene. The CDR3 loop reads CASILTSGVNSPLHF. The DNA for the CDR3 is TGTGCCAGCATCCTGACGTCCGGGGTCAACTCACCCCTCCACTTT.

The chain uses TRBV5-1 and TRBJ2-2, with D maybe TRBD2 (6 bases). Germline V gene sequence: CDR1 SGHRS, CDR2 YFSETQ. The CDR3 spans 14 residues. V gave up 2 bases and J gave up 2 bases, with 7 bases separating them. The CDR3 region has the DNA TGCGCCAGCAGCTTAGGGACTAACACCGGGGAGCTGTTTTTT. Amino acids: CASSLGTNTGELFF.

This chain links TRBV5-1 with TRBJ1-1; D gene ambiguous. The CDR3 is made up of 15 amino acids. Germline loops: CDR1 SGHRS, CDR2 YFSETQ. V was cut by 3 bases and J by 4 bases, with 16 bases left in between. The CDR3 coding sequence is TGCGCCAGCAGCTCTTGGGCGGAGGGAGTCACTGAAGCTTTCTTT. Its protein product is CASSSWAEGVTEAFF. The full variable domain, completed using reference TRBV5-1 and TRBJ1-1, is KAGVTQTPRYLIKTRGQQVTLSCSPISGHRSVSWYQQTPGQGLQFLFEYFSETQRNKGNFPGRFSGRQFSNSRSEMNVSTLELGDSALYLCASSSWAEGVTEAFFGQGTRLTVV.

J is TRBJ2-7 and V is TRBV6-6; D is perhaps TRBD1 (6 bases). The CDR3 sequence is 13 residues long. Germline CDR1 is MNHNY and CDR2 is SVGAGI (reference sequence). V was pared by 8 bases and J by 0 bases, with 11 bases between. The CDR3 coding sequence is TGTGCCAGCTCCAGGACAGACTCCTACGAGCAGTACTTC. Protein: CASSRTDSYEQYF.

J is TRBJ1-2 and V is TRBV29-1; the D gene is possibly TRBD1 (6 bases). This CDR3 spans 14 amino acids. With 6 bases removed from V and 0 bases from J, the gap between germline ends came to 14 bases. Germline loops: CDR1 SQVTM, CDR2 ANQGSEA. The CDR3 coding sequence is TGCAGCGTGGGGGGGCAGCCTGCTAACTATGGCTACACCTTC. Encoded protein: CSVGGQPANYGYTF.